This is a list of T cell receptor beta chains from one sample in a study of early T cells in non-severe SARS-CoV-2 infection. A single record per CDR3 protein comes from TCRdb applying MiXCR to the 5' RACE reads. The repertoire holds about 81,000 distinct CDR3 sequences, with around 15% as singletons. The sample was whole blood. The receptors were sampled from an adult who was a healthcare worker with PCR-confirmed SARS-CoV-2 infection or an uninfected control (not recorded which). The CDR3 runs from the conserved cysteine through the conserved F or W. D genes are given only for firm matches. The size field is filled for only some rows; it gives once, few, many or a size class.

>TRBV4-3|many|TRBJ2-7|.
TGCGCCAGCAGCCAAGATAGGGGCAGTCTCTACGAGCAGTACTTC
CASSQDRGSLYEQYF
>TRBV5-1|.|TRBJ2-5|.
TGCGCCAGCAGCTTGGCGGGGGGCGGAGAGACCCAGTACTTC
CASSLAGGGETQYF
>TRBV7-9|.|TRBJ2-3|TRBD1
TGTGCCAGCAGTTCACTACAGGGGGCAGATACGCAGTATTTT
CASSSLQGADTQYF
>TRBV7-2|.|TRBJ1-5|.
TGTGCCAGCAGCTTAGGGGTCCTTCAGGAGCCCCAGCATTTT
CASSLGVLQEPQHF
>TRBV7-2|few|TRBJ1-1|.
TGTGCCAGCAGCTTAGGTCGGACTCAAGCTTTCTTT
CASSLGRTQAFF
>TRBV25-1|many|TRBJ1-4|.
TGTGCCAGCAGTGTGCGGGGGGGGTCGAAGATGGAAAAACTGTTTTTT
CASSVRGGSKMEKLFF
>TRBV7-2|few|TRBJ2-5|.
TGTGCCAGCAGCTTTGACAGGTACCAAGAGACCCAGTACTTC
CASSFDRYQETQYF
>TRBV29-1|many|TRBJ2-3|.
TGCAGCGTTGAAGAAGATACGCAGTATTTT
CSVEEDTQYF
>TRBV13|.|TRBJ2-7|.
TGTGCCAGCAGCTTTAAGGGACCAGGGGCGCAGTACTTC
CASSFKGPGAQYF
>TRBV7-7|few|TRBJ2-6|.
TGTGCCAGCAGCCCGGCCTTCGGTTCTGGGGCCAACGTCCTGACTTTC
CASSPAFGSGANVLTF
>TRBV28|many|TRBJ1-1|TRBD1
TGTGCCAGCAGCCCTTTAGGACAGGTGGACGCTTTCTTT
CASSPLGQVDAFF
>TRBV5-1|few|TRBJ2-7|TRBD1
TGCGCCAGCAGCGGGGGACAGGGGATCGGAGAGCAGTACTTC
CASSGGQGIGEQYF
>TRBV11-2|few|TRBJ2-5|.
TGTGCCAGCACCCTGACAGGCGTACAAGAGACCCAGTACTTC
CASTLTGVQETQYF
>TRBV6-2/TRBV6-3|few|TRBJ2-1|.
TGTGCCAGCAGGTCAACAGCCAAATACAATGAGCAGTTCTTC
CASRSTAKYNEQFF
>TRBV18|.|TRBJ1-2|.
TGTGCCAGCTCACCACGGAGACAGGACTATGGCTACACCTTC
CASSPRRQDYGYTF
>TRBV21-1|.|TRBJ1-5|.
TGTGCCAGCAGCAAGGGGGACAGGGGATTATTAGGCAATCAGCCCCAGCATTTT
CASSKGDRGLLGNQPQHF
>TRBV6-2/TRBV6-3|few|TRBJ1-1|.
TGTGCCGGAGAGCGTGAAGCTTTCTTT
CAGEREAFF
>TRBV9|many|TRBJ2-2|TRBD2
TGTGCCAGCAGCCTGGGGGGACTAGCGAGCACCGGGGAGCTGTTTTTT
CASSLGGLASTGELFF
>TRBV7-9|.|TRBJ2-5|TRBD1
TGTGCCAGCAGTCTGACAGGGTCCGAAGAGACCCAGTACTTC
CASSLTGSEETQYF
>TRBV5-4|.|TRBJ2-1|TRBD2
TGTGCCAGCAGCTTGGTGGGACTAGCGGGTTACAATGAGCAGTTCTTC
CASSLVGLAGYNEQFF